Below, 6 T cell receptor beta chains from the same sample are listed, as sequenced in a study of T cells after yellow fever vaccination. MiXCR, run by TCRdb on the 5' RACE reads, gives a single entry per CDR3 protein. The sample shows about 85,000 distinct CDR3 sequences, 13% of them seen only once. The sequenced sample was CD8+ T cells not binding an NS4B(214-222) dextramer, sorted from PBMCs, obtained approximately 22 days after the first yellow fever vaccination. These receptors were collected from a man between 18 and 29 years old who received the YFV17D yellow fever vaccine.

This clonotype was seen a handful of times. The rearrangement links TRBV4-3 to TRBJ1-1, with TRBD1 identical over 9 bases. Germline CDR1 LGHNA, CDR2 YSLEER. With 4 bases clipped from V and 5 bases from J, the junction kept 11 bases outside the gene matches. The CDR3 length is 16 residues. CDR3 residues: CASSPYPQGAGTEAFF. The CDR3 nucleotides are TGCGCCAGCAGCCCTTACCCACAGGGGGCGGGGACTGAAGCTTTCTTT.

This clonotype was seen a few times. V usage is TRBV6-2 or TRBV6-3 and J usage is TRBJ2-7; weak D call: TRBD2 (8 bases). Germline CDR1 is MNHEY and CDR2 is SVGEGT. This CDR3 has 16 amino acids. Trimming removed 5 bases from V and 2 bases from J, with 19 bases in between. The CDR3 loop reads CASSPGGTVYAYEQYF. In DNA, the CDR3 is TGTGCCAGCAGTCCGGGAGGGACAGTGTACGCCTACGAGCAGTACTTC.

This clonotype has a count of ten or more. The V gene is TRBV10-1, the J gene TRBJ2-3; the D gene is possibly TRBD1 (6 bases). Per germline, CDR1 WNHNN and CDR2 SYGVQD (reference sequence). This CDR3 comprises 15 residues. Trimming cost V 3 bases and J 2 bases, with 12 bases left between them. The CDR3: CASSENRAITDTQYF. For the CDR3, the DNA is TGCGCCAGCAGTGAAAACAGGGCCATCACAGATACGCAGTATTTT.

V and J are TRBV7-9 and TRBJ2-1; D unresolved. From germline, CDR1 is SEHNR and CDR2 FQNEAQ (reference sequence). This CDR3 has 14 residues. V was cut by 4 bases and J by 7 bases, with 14 bases left in between. The CDR3 DNA sequence: TGTGCCAGCAGCTCGGGCCTCAGGTGGAATGAGCAGTTCTTC. This gives the protein CASSSGLRWNEQFF.

This clonotype was seen once. CDR3 residues: CASSHTTGTQETQYF. In nucleotides, the CDR3 is TGCGCCAGCAGCCACACGACAGGTACACAAGAGACCCAGTACTTC. The rearrangement uses TRBV4-1 and TRBJ2-5, with TRBD1 as a possible D gene (6 bases). Looked up from germline, CDR1 is MGHRA and CDR2 is YSYEKL. The CDR3 has 15 residues. Trimming shortened V by 3 bases and J by 2 bases, and 13 bases separated the two germline ends.

This clonotype showed up just a few times. The V gene is TRBV6-5, the J gene TRBJ2-3; D tentatively reads TRBD1 or TRBD2 (6 bases each). The CDR3 length is 14 residues. CDR1 is MNHEY and CDR2 is SVGAGI in the germline V gene. Trimming cost V 2 bases and J 1 base, with 7 bases left between them. CDR3 loop: CASSYGGRTDTQYF. For the CDR3, the DNA is TGTGCCAGCAGTTACGGGGGGCGCACAGATACGCAGTATTTT.